This record covers a single T cell receptor beta chain. The sample originates from a study of T cell changes during pregnancy in multiple sclerosis. Method: immunoSEQ multiplex PCR; TCRdb's copy keeps in-frame clones and lacks some. The table includes about 60,000 clones, about 90% detected once. This CDR3 contains 16 residues. V lost 2 bases to trimming and J lost 2 bases; unmatched junction nucleotides: 4. Germline CDR1 and CDR2: SEHNR and FQNEAQ (reference sequence). The TCR comes from a female donor with multiple sclerosis, enrolled in a pregnancy study. This sample comprised CD4+ T cells from peripheral blood mononuclear cells, obtained in the second trimester of pregnancy. The chain combines TRBV7-9 with TRBJ2-3; 10 bases fit TRBD2. Written as DNA, the CDR3 is TGTGCCAGCAGCTTACGGAGCGGGAGGGCCACAGATACGCAGTATTTT. Translation gives CASSLRSGRATDTQYF. Full variable domain (missing parts from reference TRBV7-9 and TRBJ2-3): DTGVSQNPRHKITKRGQNVTFRCDPISEHNRLYWYRQTLGQGPEFLTYFQNEAQLEKSRLLSDRFSAERPKGSFSTLEIQRTEQGDSAMYLCASSLRSGRATDTQYFGPGTRLTVL.